Listed below are T cell receptor beta chains from one sample, sequenced in a study of T cell responses to AZD1222 COVID-19 vaccine. The protocol was immunoSEQ multiplex PCR, while the TCRdb copy is restricted to in-frame clones and leaves out a portion. The sample carries more than 100,000 clones, 80% to 90% recorded once. The sample here was peripheral blood, taken on day 0 of AZD1222 vaccination. The receptors come from an adult in good health. Each CDR3 is given with its conserved first and last residue. D genes are given only for firm matches. Some rows have no size entry. The others give once, few or many, or a class for an expanded clone.

clone_size: NA; d_call: NA; j_call: TRBJ2-2; v_call: TRBV10-3; cdr3_length: 17; cdr3_nt: TGTGCCATCAGTGAGTCTCGGGGACGGGGGAACACCGGGGAGCTGTTTTTT; cdr3_aa: CAISESRGRGNTGELFF
clone_size: NA; d_call: NA; j_call: TRBJ1-1; v_call: TRBV4-2; cdr3_length: 15; cdr3_nt: TGTGCCAGCAGCCAAGGACACAGTTTGAACACTGAAGCTTTCTTT; cdr3_aa: CASSQGHSLNTEAFF
clone_size: NA; d_call: NA; j_call: TRBJ2-7; v_call: TRBV6-5; cdr3_length: 14; cdr3_nt: TGTGCCAGCACTCTTGGGGGGGCGGTCTACGAGCAGTACTTC; cdr3_aa: CASTLGGAVYEQYF
clone_size: NA; d_call: NA; j_call: TRBJ1-2; v_call: TRBV30; cdr3_length: 15; cdr3_nt: TGTGCCTGGAGTGTAGATCAAGGGGTGGTAGATGGCTACACCTTC; cdr3_aa: CAWSVDQGVVDGYTF
clone_size: NA; d_call: NA; j_call: TRBJ2-2; v_call: TRBV4-1; cdr3_length: 14; cdr3_nt: TGCGCCAGCAGCCAAAATCCCGCCACCGGGGAGCTGTTTTTT; cdr3_aa: CASSQNPATGELFF
clone_size: NA; d_call: NA; j_call: TRBJ2-1; v_call: TRBV3-1/TRBV3-2; cdr3_length: 11; cdr3_nt: TGTGCCAGCAGCCAAGTGGATGAGCAGTTCTTC; cdr3_aa: CASSQVDEQFF
clone_size: NA; d_call: NA; j_call: TRBJ1-4; v_call: TRBV9; cdr3_length: 15; cdr3_nt: TGTGCCAGCAGCGTAGACCCTCTCCGTGGGGAAAAACTGTTTTTT; cdr3_aa: CASSVDPLRGEKLFF
clone_size: NA; d_call: NA; j_call: TRBJ1-3; v_call: TRBV25-1; cdr3_length: 15; cdr3_nt: TGTGCCAGCAGTGATCCCAACAATGTCGGAAACACCATATATTTT; cdr3_aa: CASSDPNNVGNTIYF
clone_size: NA; d_call: NA; j_call: TRBJ2-5; v_call: TRBV6-1; cdr3_length: 14; cdr3_nt: TGTGCCAGCAGTGAACGCACTAGCCGGGAGACCCAGTACTTC; cdr3_aa: CASSERTSRETQYF
clone_size: NA; d_call: NA; j_call: TRBJ1-2; v_call: TRBV7-2; cdr3_length: 15; cdr3_nt: TGTGCCAGCAGCTTAGGAGGCCGATTTAACTATGGCTACACCTTC; cdr3_aa: CASSLGGRFNYGYTF
clone_size: NA; d_call: NA; j_call: TRBJ2-3; v_call: TRBV3-1/TRBV3-2; cdr3_length: 15; cdr3_nt: TGTGCCAGCAGCAAAAGGGGGGGGGCGCCAGATACGCAGTATTTT; cdr3_aa: CASSKRGGAPDTQYF
clone_size: NA; d_call: NA; j_call: TRBJ1-1; v_call: TRBV6-6; cdr3_length: 13; cdr3_nt: TGTGCCAGCAGTCCCCGGGGGAACACTGAAGCTTTCTTT; cdr3_aa: CASSPRGNTEAFF
clone_size: NA; d_call: NA; j_call: TRBJ2-7; v_call: TRBV10-3; cdr3_length: 14; cdr3_nt: TGTGCCATCAGTGAGGTTGGTTCGGTCTACGAGCAGTACTTC; cdr3_aa: CAISEVGSVYEQYF
clone_size: NA; d_call: TRBD1; j_call: TRBJ1-6; v_call: TRBV6-5; cdr3_length: 15; cdr3_nt: TGTGCCAGCAGCCCACCGGGACAGATCCGTCCACCCCTCCACTTT; cdr3_aa: CASSPPGQIRPPLHF
clone_size: NA; d_call: NA; j_call: TRBJ2-1; v_call: TRBV5-1; cdr3_length: 16; cdr3_nt: TGCGCCAGCAGCCCACGGGGGGCGGGGACCTTCAATGAGCAGTTCTTC; cdr3_aa: CASSPRGAGTFNEQFF
clone_size: NA; d_call: NA; j_call: TRBJ1-2; v_call: TRBV28; cdr3_length: 14; cdr3_nt: TGTGCCAGCAGCCCAACAGGGATTTTAGGAGGCTACACCTTC; cdr3_aa: CASSPTGILGGYTF
clone_size: NA; d_call: NA; j_call: TRBJ2-7; v_call: TRBV14; cdr3_length: 16; cdr3_nt: TGTGCCAGCAGCCAAGGAGGGATAACGATGACCTACGAGCAGTACTTC; cdr3_aa: CASSQGGITMTYEQYF
clone_size: NA; d_call: NA; j_call: TRBJ1-2; v_call: TRBV7-6; cdr3_length: 11; cdr3_nt: TGTGCCAGCAGCTCGTTACGTGGCTACACCTTC; cdr3_aa: CASSSLRGYTF
clone_size: once; d_call: NA; j_call: TRBJ2-7; v_call: TRBV4-1; cdr3_length: 13; cdr3_nt: TGCGCCAGCAGCCGAGCTAGGTTCTACGAGCAGTACTTC; cdr3_aa: CASSRARFYEQYF
clone_size: NA; d_call: NA; j_call: TRBJ1-1; v_call: TRBV6-5; cdr3_length: 13; cdr3_nt: TGTGCCACTCAGGGGATCCGGGGGACTGAAGCTTTCTTT; cdr3_aa: CATQGIRGTEAFF
clone_size: NA; d_call: NA; j_call: TRBJ1-1; v_call: TRBV5-1; cdr3_length: 13; cdr3_nt: TGCGCCAGCAGCCTAGGGGAGGGGACTGAAGCTTTCTTT; cdr3_aa: CASSLGEGTEAFF
clone_size: NA; d_call: TRBD2; j_call: TRBJ2-3; v_call: TRBV29-1; cdr3_length: 15; cdr3_nt: TGCAGCGTCGAAATCTTAGCGGGGAGCACAGATACGCAGTATTTT; cdr3_aa: CSVEILAGSTDTQYF
clone_size: NA; d_call: NA; j_call: TRBJ1-1; v_call: TRBV20-1; cdr3_length: 14; cdr3_nt: TGCAGTGCTAGTGATTACCGTCGGGGCACTGAAGCTTTCTTT; cdr3_aa: CSASDYRRGTEAFF
clone_size: NA; d_call: NA; j_call: TRBJ2-1; v_call: TRBV6-4; cdr3_length: 16; cdr3_nt: TGTGCCAGCAGTGACTCGTGGGTAAGCTCCTACAATGAGCAGTTCTTC; cdr3_aa: CASSDSWVSSYNEQFF
clone_size: NA; d_call: NA; j_call: TRBJ1-1; v_call: TRBV29-1; cdr3_length: 13; cdr3_nt: TGCAGCGTTGACCGCCTCATGAACACTGAAGCTTTCTTT; cdr3_aa: CSVDRLMNTEAFF
clone_size: NA; d_call: NA; j_call: TRBJ2-3; v_call: TRBV5-1; cdr3_length: 14; cdr3_nt: TGCGCCAGCAGCCTGACGATCAGCACAGATACGCAGTATTTT; cdr3_aa: CASSLTISTDTQYF
clone_size: NA; d_call: NA; j_call: TRBJ1-1; v_call: TRBV29-1; cdr3_length: 16; cdr3_nt: TGCAGCGTTGATGATTGGCAGGCAAGCATGAACACTGAAGCTTTCTTT; cdr3_aa: CSVDDWQASMNTEAFF
clone_size: NA; d_call: TRBD1; j_call: TRBJ1-5; v_call: TRBV2; cdr3_length: 13; cdr3_nt: TGTGCCAGTCAAGGGGGCGGCAATCAGCCCCAGCATTTT; cdr3_aa: CASQGGGNQPQHF
clone_size: NA; d_call: NA; j_call: TRBJ1-2; v_call: TRBV7-8; cdr3_length: 14; cdr3_nt: TGTGCCAGCAGCTTAGATCTCGGGGGCTATGGCTACACCTTC; cdr3_aa: CASSLDLGGYGYTF
clone_size: NA; d_call: TRBD2; j_call: TRBJ2-1; v_call: TRBV7-2; cdr3_length: 16; cdr3_nt: TGTGCCAGCAGCTTAGTCGGCGGGAGAGGGCTCAATGAGCAGTTCTTC; cdr3_aa: CASSLVGGRGLNEQFF
clone_size: NA; d_call: TRBD1; j_call: TRBJ1-4; v_call: TRBV19; cdr3_length: 15; cdr3_nt: TGTGCCAGCGGCGGGACAGGGGAGGGATATGAAAAACTGTTTTTT; cdr3_aa: CASGGTGEGYEKLFF
clone_size: NA; d_call: NA; j_call: TRBJ1-5; v_call: TRBV7-3; cdr3_length: 15; cdr3_nt: TGTGCCAGCAGCGCCTCAGGAGATAGCAATCAGCCCCAGCATTTT; cdr3_aa: CASSASGDSNQPQHF